Many counts were recorded for the clone carrying this TCR beta chain. The antigen remains unidentified. These data come from a study of post-analysis software for immune sequencing data. Germline CDR1 LNHDA, CDR2 SQIVND (reference sequence). V dropped 5 bases and J dropped 4; count of bases not matched to a gene: 4. CDR3 length equals 13 residues. Broader study findings: Controls had lower frequencies than patients of four or five TRBV segments, which included TRBV5-6, TRBV5-1 and TRBV20-1.

The TCR beta cDNA libraries contained unique molecular identifiers. Each CDR3 protein is one row after TCRdb ran MiXCR on the PCR reads. Of roughly 540,000 distinct CDR3 sequences in the sample, less than 40% are singletons; the top ten hold approximately 5.4%. This receptor was taken from a girl aged 2 to 17 with multiple sclerosis. Sequencing input: blood. This chain joins TRBV19 and TRBJ2-5; 7 bases are a match to TRBD1. The CDR3, as DNA: TGTGCCAGTAGTCTTAACAGGGGAGAGACCCAGTACTTC. It yields the protein CASSLNRGETQYF. Using reference TRBV19 and TRBJ2-5 for the parts outside the CDR3, the full variable domain is DGGITQSPKYLFRKEGQNVTLSCEQNLNHDAMYWYRQDPGQGLRLIYYSQIVNDFQKGDIAEGYSVSREKKESFPLTVTSAQKNPTAFYLCASSLNRGETQYFGPGTRLLVL.